This is a list of T cell receptor beta chains from one sample in a study of control samples from healthy donors and cancer patients. Method: immunoSEQ multiplex PCR; TCRdb's copy keeps in-frame clones and lacks some. The top ten clones hold about 2.7% of a sample with some 130,000 clones, 90% of them seen once. The sample taken for sequencing was blood. Receptors originate from a man in his forties or fifties in good health. Each CDR3 is given without its conserved first and last residue. Clone sizes are given selectively: once, few, many, or a class where the clone is expanded.

clone_size | v_call | cdr3_aa
- | TRBV6-6 | ASRSGSGGYT
- | TRBV28 | ASSFGYYSNQPQH
- | TRBV9 | ASSGSWAGQETQY
once | TRBV25-1 | ASSGQGSSPLH
- | TRBV9 | ASSLTITAGTAYAGANTGELF
- | TRBV9 | ASSVGQGNYEQY
- | TRBV7-3 | ASSSGAPGQGPYNSPLH
- | TRBV5-4 | ASSLSGGPKFNTGELF
- | TRBV6-5 | ASGGPGELF
- | TRBV28 | ASSFSLVIEYGYT
- | TRBV18 | ASSPPIRGGSNEQF
once | TRBV6-5 | ASRPGQTSVYGQY
- | TRBV5-1 | ASSAGGPNYGYT
- | TRBV9 | ASSPRGYEQF
- | TRBV10-3 | AISESVSGANVLT
- | TRBV5-6 | ASSTKTGGNTIY
- | TRBV27 | ASSLMEGRDTEAF